This T cell receptor beta chain was profiled in a study of blood T cells in healthy people across ages. Across the study: Per two T cells, template switching captured roughly one barcoded beta molecule.

This CDR3 is built from 15 residues. The germline CDR1 and CDR2 sequences are MNHEY and SVGAGI. Trimming took 2 bases from V and 7 from J; bases not matched to a gene: 9. Primers used in a second PCR of roughly 6 to 11 cycles were a sample-barcoded 5' primer and a J-beta primer mix. TCRdb analysed the 5' RACE reads with MiXCR anew, one entry per CDR3 protein. The repertoire holds around 790,000 distinct CDR3 sequences, more than 40% seen once, with about 21% in the top ten. The donors, all healthy, were Caucasians living in Russia, aged roughly 6 to 100. This clonotype has a handful of counts. This TCR came from a man aged 55 to 70 in good health. The chain employs TRBV6-5 and TRBJ2-5, with 8 bases identical to TRBD1. Material: blood. CDR3 coding DNA: TGTGCCAGCAGTTACGGGACAGGCTTGAAGGTGACCCAGTACTTC. Its protein product is CASSYGTGLKVTQYF.